The 24 T cell receptor beta chains presented below share a single source sample, sequenced in a study of human T cells and chemical hapten exposure. TCRdb reanalysed the RACE reads using MiXCR and keeps one entry per CDR3 protein. The sample yields 250,000 or so distinct CDR3 sequences, 7% to 10% seen once. Time point meaning: pre-sensitization, week 0. Indicated treatment: therapeutic diphenylcyclopropenone sensitization with weekly scalp DPC. The source was whole blood, collected in connection with sensitization to the hapten diphenylcyclopropenone (DPC). These receptors came from a woman aged 40 to 55 with alopecia areata. Some clones in this sample may be carry-over from other donors' samples.

This clonotype was counted a few times. The chain links TRBV6-2 or TRBV6-3 to TRBJ1-1, with D unresolved. The CDR3 totals 11 residues. Deletions cut 7 bases from V and 5 bases from J, with 8 bases between. CDR1 and CDR2 from the germline V gene are MNHEY and SVGEGT. In nucleotides, the CDR3 is TGTGCCAGCACATATGGGACTGAAGCTTTCTTT. This encodes CASTYGTEAFF.

This clonotype has just a few counts. This chain uses TRBV13 with TRBJ1-5, with 7 bases identical to TRBD1. This CDR3 comprises 14 residues. The germline gives CDR1 PRHDT, CDR2 FYEKMQ (reference sequence). Losses at the gene ends were 5 bases for V and 3 bases for J; bases not matched to a gene: 4. CDR3 sequence (DNA): TGTGCCAGCAGCCCAACAGGGGCCAATCAGCCCCAGCATTTT. Translating it yields CASSPTGANQPQHF.

The genes are TRBV28 and TRBJ2-5; the D gene is possibly TRBD1 (6 bases). V lost 6 bases, J lost 5 bases, and 16 bases lay in between. Germline V gives CDR1 MDHEN, CDR2 SYDVKM. The length of the CDR3 is 14 residues. CDR3 residues: CASSPPRRGETQYF. CDR3 in DNA: TGTGCCAGCAGCCCACCCCGAAGGGGGGAGACCCAGTACTTC.

The CDR3 reads CASSQGQVERAFF. In DNA, the CDR3 is TGTGCCAGCAGCCAGGGACAGGTCGAGCGGGCTTTCTTT. This chain joins TRBV7-9 and TRBJ1-1, with 8 bases that match TRBD1. The germline V gene has CDR1 SEHNR and CDR2 FQNEAQ (reference sequence). CDR3 length: 13 residues. The V gene end was trimmed by 5 bases and the J gene end by 11 bases; junction bases not matched to a gene: 10.

This clonotype was counted many times. The chain uses TRBV6-5 and TRBJ2-1, with TRBD1 identical over 8 bases. Trimming took 6 bases from V and 9 from J; bases not matched to a gene: 4. The CDR3 runs to 12 residues. Germline lookup yields CDR1 MNHEY and CDR2 SVGAGI. This chain's CDR3 is CASRTGTGEQFF. CDR3 coding DNA: TGTGCCAGCAGAACCGGGACAGGTGAGCAGTTCTTC.

This rearrangement joins TRBV7-9 to TRBJ2-5, with TRBD1 as a possible D gene (5 bases). Trimming stripped 3 bases from V and 2 bases from J, with 10 bases between. The CDR3 loop spans 14 amino acids. Germline V gene lookup returns CDR1 SEHNR and CDR2 FQNEAQ (reference sequence). The CDR3 DNA reads as TGTGCCAGCAGCTTTGACAGCGCTCAAGAGACCCAGTACTTC. Translated: CASSFDSAQETQYF.

The V gene is TRBV5-1, the J gene TRBJ2-1; TRBD1 matches at 7 bases. Germline-derived CDR1 and CDR2 are SGHRS and YFSETQ. This CDR3 spans 15 amino acids. V shed 0 bases, J shed 2 bases, and the junction held 2 bases outside the gene matches. CDR3 loop: CASSLEGAPYNEQFF. The CDR3 DNA is TGCGCCAGCAGCTTGGAGGGGGCGCCCTACAATGAGCAGTTCTTC.

This rearrangement joins TRBV28 to TRBJ2-5; D remains unclear. The CDR3 spans 14 residues. Germline V gene sequence: CDR1 MDHEN, CDR2 SYDVKM. Trimming removed 5 bases at V and 4 bases at J, with 14 bases between. The CDR3 protein is CASSTHGAGETQYF. In DNA form, the CDR3 reads TGTGCCAGCAGTACCCACGGAGCCGGAGAGACCCAGTACTTC.

This rearrangement joins TRBV9 to TRBJ2-7, with D possibly TRBD2 on 7 matching bases. The CDR3 is 13 residues long. Germline CDR1 and CDR2: SGDLS and YYNGEE. V gave up 0 bases and J gave up 6 bases, with 10 bases separating them. CDR3 protein: CASSVEGGPEQYF. The CDR3 DNA reads TGTGCCAGCAGCGTAGAGGGGGGGCCCGAGCAGTACTTC.

This chain connects TRBV30 to TRBJ1-6; TRBD1 agrees at 7 bases. CDR3 size: 14 residues. Germline-derived CDR1 and CDR2 are GTSNPN and SVGIG (reference sequence). With V trimmed by 0 bases and J by 10 bases, 6 bases remained unmatched. The CDR3 spells CAWSVPQGESPLHF. The CDR3 DNA reads as TGTGCCTGGAGTGTACCCCAGGGGGAGTCACCCCTCCACTTT. The variable domain in full, completed from reference TRBV30 and TRBJ1-6, reads SQTIHQWPATLVQPVGSPLSLECTVEGTSNPNLYWYRQAAGRGLQLLFYSVGIGQISSEVPQNLSASRPQDRQFILSSKKLLLSDSGFYLCAWSVPQGESPLHFGNGTRLTVT.

V gene TRBV2 combines with J gene TRBJ2-6; TRBD1 aligns across 7 bases. The V gene's germline CDR1 is SNHLY and CDR2 FYNNEI. The CDR3 has 15 amino acids. V trimming: 6 bases; J trimming: 2 bases; junction bases outside the gene matches: 4. In nucleotides, the CDR3 is TGTGCCAGCAGGCCCGACAGGGCTGGGGCCAACGTCCTGACTTTC. It translates to CASRPDRAGANVLTF.

This sequence joins TRBV12-3 or TRBV12-4 and TRBJ2-7, with D maybe TRBD2 (5 bases). There are 15 residues in the CDR3. Trimming cost V 0 bases and J 4 bases, with 13 bases left between them. The CDR3 DNA reads TGTGCCAGCAGTTTAGCGGCTAGCAGGTGGTACGAGCAGTACTTC. Encoded protein: CASSLAASRWYEQYF.

CDR3 protein: CASSARDQPQHF. As DNA, the CDR3 is TGTGCCAGCAGTGCCAGGGATCAGCCCCAGCATTTT. The chain joins TRBV2 to TRBJ1-5; D is perhaps TRBD1 (5 bases). The CDR3 has 12 amino acids. The germline gives CDR1 SNHLY, CDR2 FYNNEI. V lost 4 bases to trimming and J lost 5 bases, with 6 bases between them.

This clonotype was detected a few times. The gene calls are TRBV20-1 and TRBJ1-1; D is ambiguous. CDR3 length: 17 residues. Germline loops: CDR1 DFQATT, CDR2 SNEGSKA (reference sequence). Trimming pared 6 bases from V and 0 bases from J, leaving 23 bases between. CDR3 nucleotide sequence: TGCAGTGCGGCCTACATCAGAGGAGGGAGCATGAACACTGAAGCTTTCTTT. Translation: CSAAYIRGGSMNTEAFF.

The rearrangement joins TRBV20-1 to TRBJ1-1; D is ambiguous. Trimming cost V 7 bases and J 1 base, with 7 bases left between them. The CDR3 spans 11 residues. Germline V gives CDR1 DFQATT, CDR2 SNEGSKA (reference sequence). CDR3 DNA sequence: TGCAGTGGGGAGGCGAACACTGAAGCTTTCTTT. Translation gives CSGEANTEAFF.

This clonotype was picked up many times. The chain has TRBV6-5 and TRBJ2-7; D not resolved. The germline CDR1 and CDR2 sequences are MNHEY and SVGAGI. The CDR3 consists of 13 residues. Trimming cost V 6 bases and J 7 bases, with 16 bases left between them. CDR3 amino acids: CASSRIEPLEQYF. The CDR3 DNA is TGTGCCAGCAGCCGGATTGAGCCCCTGGAGCAGTACTTC.

This clonotype has a count of ten or more. The chain combines TRBV4-1 with TRBJ2-3; D not resolved. Germline values: CDR1 MGHRA, CDR2 YSYEKL. The length of the CDR3 is 16 residues. Trimming took off 4 bases at V and 2 bases at J, with 16 bases between the two ends. The CDR3 reads CASSRRRDGPTDTQYF. CDR3 sequence (DNA): TGCGCCAGCAGCCGAAGACGAGACGGGCCCACAGATACGCAGTATTTT.

This chain connects TRBV25-1 to TRBJ1-5, with D unresolved. Germline loops: CDR1 MGHDK, CDR2 SYGVNS. Trimming took off 8 bases at V and 4 bases at J, with 6 bases between the two ends. The CDR3 contains 11 residues. In DNA, the CDR3 is TGTGCCAGCGGCCATAATCAGCCCCAGCATTTT. Its protein product is CASGHNQPQHF.

The rearrangement joins TRBV28 to TRBJ2-3; 14 bases map to TRBD2. The germline gives CDR1 MDHEN, CDR2 SYDVKM. The CDR3 is 16 residues long. Trimming removed 4 bases from V and 4 bases from J; junction bases left unmatched: 4. The CDR3 loop reads CASSSPGLAGADTQYF. The CDR3 bases are TGTGCCAGCAGTTCACCGGGACTAGCGGGAGCAGATACGCAGTATTTT. Drawing the rest from reference TRBV28 and TRBJ2-3, the complete variable domain is DVKVTQSSRYLVKRTGEKVFLECVQDMDHENMFWYRQDPGLGLRLIYFSYDVKMKEKGDIPEGYSVSREKKERFSLILESASTNQTSMYLCASSSPGLAGADTQYFGPGTRLTVL.

At least ten counts were recorded for this clonotype. This chain links TRBV10-3 with TRBJ2-1; D ambiguous. Germline assignment: CDR1 ENHRY and CDR2 SYGVKD. The length of the CDR3 is 13 residues. Trimming removed 10 bases at V and 0 bases at J, with 10 bases between. The CDR3 nucleotides read TGTGCCACCCGAACGGTCTCCTACAATGAGCAGTTCTTC. It codes for CATRTVSYNEQFF.

The chain uses TRBV21-1 and TRBJ2-3; the tabulated D call, TRBD2, remains unverified against the DNA. TRBV21-1 is a known pseudogene. The CDR3 spans 18 residues. DNA for the CDR3: TGTGCCAGCAGCAAAGCGCTGGGTAGCCGGGAGGCCCCAGATACGCAGTATTTT. Its protein product is CASSKALGSREAPDTQYF.

This clonotype was observed a handful of times. This chain links TRBV6-1 with TRBJ2-3; TRBD1 might be the D (5 bases). The V gene's germline CDR1 is MNHNS and CDR2 SASEGT. The CDR3 extends over 15 amino acids. V was clipped by 6 bases and J by 0 bases, with 13 bases between them. This CDR3 is CASSDSLSSTDTQYF. As DNA, the CDR3 is TGTGCCAGCAGCGACAGCCTTTCTAGCACAGATACGCAGTATTTT.

CDR3 residues: CASSYSSGEGHNQPQHF. The CDR3 DNA follows: TGTGCCAGCAGTTACTCTTCAGGGGAGGGACACAATCAGCCCCAGCATTTT. V is TRBV6-5 and J is TRBJ1-5; D is possibly TRBD1 (6 bases). Germline V gene sequence: CDR1 MNHEY, CDR2 SVGAGI. The V and J ends lost 0 bases and 3 bases respectively, with 15 bases between them. The CDR3 is made up of 17 amino acids.

This clonotype was counted only a few times. V gene TRBV2 combines with J gene TRBJ2-2; D remains ambiguous. This CDR3 is built from 13 residues. Germline V CDR1 and CDR2: SNHLY, FYNNEI. The V end was cut by 6 bases, the J end by 8 bases, with 13 bases between. The CDR3 DNA reads as TGTGCCAGCAGGGTTGGCAGAGAAGGGGAGCTGTTTTTT. Translation: CASRVGREGELFF.